This T cell receptor beta chain was identified in a study of shared clonotypes between healthy human individuals. This CDR3 has 14 residues. J lost 10 bases, V lost 0 bases, and 8 bases had no gene match. Germline V gene lookup returns CDR1 GTSNPN and CDR2 SVGIG (reference sequence). In the naive CD8 group, cells lacked CD45RO and were positively selected for CCR7, so terminally differentiated effector memory CD45RA+ cells were left out. Study-level points and caveats: Non-shared clonotypes were found to have lower generation probabilities than the clonotypes that were shared by all four of the sorted-subset donors.

Several immunoSEQ 96-well plates shared each subset's DNA, each plate a replicate. Repertoires were generated with immunoSEQ multiplex PCR, while TCRdb's copy carries only in-frame clones and drops some. This table has approximately 2,200,000 clones, approximately 94% appearing once. Details on this clone: Its specificity is not known.

The genes are TRBV30 and TRBJ1-4, with TRBD1 identical over 7 bases. The source material was naive CD8+ T cells from PBMCs. The TCR sequence derives from a man aged 18 to 30 in good health. Some clones in this sample may be carry-over from other donors' samples. The CDR3 DNA sequence: TGTGCCTGGAGTGTCGGGGGCAGGGGGGGAAAACTGTTTTTT. Translated, it gives CAWSVGGRGGKLFF.